This T cell receptor beta chain was identified in a study of shared clonotypes between healthy human individuals. Trimming took off 6 bases at V and 7 bases at J, with 19 bases between the two ends. The CDR3 covers 13 residues. The V gene's germline CDR1 is SQVTM and CDR2 ANQGSEA. This table comes from immunoSEQ multiplex PCR, and its TCRdb copy is limited to in-frame clones, with some not included. The data contain roughly 1,100,000 clones, approximately 72% of them seen just once; the ten biggest clones take up approximately 1.3%. The J gene is TRBJ2-7, the V gene TRBV29-1; D tentatively fits TRBD1 or TRBD2 (5 bases each). The source is a man younger than 30 in good health. Source material: memory CD4+ T cells sorted from blood. Subset specified: CD45RA-negative fraction. The CDR3 sequence is CSVRPGPSGEQYF. The CDR3, as DNA: TGCAGCGTCCGACCGGGGCCATCGGGTGAGCAGTACTTC.